This record covers a single T cell receptor (beta chain). At one boundary the junction diverges from the germline segment, which might be a read error. The entry originates in a study of blood T cell repertoires in COVID-19. About the study: COVID-19 samples, acute and convalescent, were from the United States, Italy and Spain. From T cells, B-cell-depleted T cells, or PBMCs came the material, which was cDNA or gDNA.

Those who participated ranged in age from roughly 18 to 95 years and resided in about two dozen US areas. Germline V gene sequence: CDR1 SSHAT, CDR2 FNYEAQ (reference sequence). This CDR3 region has 14 residues. Some clones are missing from TCRdb's copy, which holds only in-frame ones; the method was immunoSEQ multiplex PCR. The data contain some 320,000 clones, around 86% of them singletons. The chain links TRBV7-7 to TRBJ1-4; D unresolved. This receptor was taken from a man aged 55 to 70 who had recovered from COVID-19. Sequenced input: PBMCs or T cells enriched from blood (not recorded which). For the CDR3, the DNA is TGTGCTAGCAGCTTAAGGCTAGGATCCGAAAAACTGTTTTTT. Translation gives CASSLRLGSEKLFF.